What follows are 21 T cell receptor beta chains derived from one specimen sequenced in a study of blood T cell repertoires in COVID-19. The assay was immunoSEQ multiplex PCR, and TCRdb's table has in-frame clones only and misses some. Of 400,000 to 450,000 clones listed, around 86% were seen once; the top ten hold roughly 1.4%. The specimen sequenced was peripheral blood. These receptors came from a woman in her 30s with active or convalescent COVID-19.

The chain joins TRBV6-5 to TRBJ2-3, with a possible D match to TRBD2 (5 bases). Trimming stripped 10 bases from V and 2 bases from J, with 16 bases between. Germline-derived CDR1 and CDR2 are MNHEY and SVGAGI. The CDR3 sequence is 14 residues long. Written as DNA, the CDR3 is TGTGCCACCCAGGACCCGGGATACACAGATACGCAGTATTTT. As protein: CATQDPGYTDTQYF.

The chain couples TRBV6-6 to TRBJ2-7; a possible D gene is TRBD2 (6 bases). The germline V and J ends were trimmed by 8 bases and 3 bases, with 17 bases remaining between them. The CDR3 has 14 residues. Germline values: CDR1 MNHNY, CDR2 SVGAGI (reference sequence). The CDR3 here is CASGGDGESYEQYF. CDR3 in DNA: TGTGCCAGCGGCGGGGACGGGGAAAGCTACGAGCAGTACTTC.

The chain uses TRBV4-1 and TRBJ2-3, with TRBD2 matching over 7 bases. Germline V CDR1 and CDR2: MGHRA, YSYEKL. The length of the CDR3 is 17 residues. The ends lost 1 base at V and 5 bases at J; junction bases unmatched: 12. Here the CDR3 reads CASSQGLVGGPGDTQYF. The CDR3 bases are TGCGCCAGCAGCCAAGGCTTAGTGGGAGGGCCGGGAGATACGCAGTATTTT.

Details on this clone: The junction does not match germline at one end; this may be a read error. This chain links TRBV27 with TRBJ2-7, with 7 bases matching TRBD2. There are 13 residues in the CDR3. Germline V lookup: CDR1 MNHEY, CDR2 SMNVEV (reference sequence). The CDR3 coding sequence is TGTGCCAGCAGTTTATCGGCCAGCGGGACCTGGCACTTC. Encoded protein: CASSLSASGTWHF.

The V call is TRBV19, the J call TRBJ1-6; 7 bases are a match to TRBD1. Germline CDR1 reads LNHDA; CDR2 reads SQIVND (reference sequence). Trimming removed 2 bases from V and 5 bases from J; junction bases left unmatched: 9. CDR3 length: 17 residues. The CDR3 reads CASSIFASDRNNSPLHF. DNA of the CDR3: TGTGCCAGTAGTATATTCGCGTCGGACAGGAATAATTCACCCCTCCACTTT.

The chain combines TRBV4-1 with TRBJ2-7, with D perhaps matching TRBD1 (6 bases). Germline lookup yields CDR1 MGHRA and CDR2 YSYEKL. The CDR3 runs 15 residues. Trimming cost V 3 bases and J 0 bases, with 12 bases left between them. CDR3 nucleotides: TGCGCCAGCAGCCAGTCGGGACAAGGCTCCTACGAGCAGTACTTC. Amino acids: CASSQSGQGSYEQYF.

The chain links TRBV14 to TRBJ1-6, with a tentative D call TRBD1 (6 bases). The length of the CDR3 is 15 residues. V shed 4 bases and J shed 10 bases, with 17 bases lying between them. Germline V gives CDR1 SGHDN, CDR2 FVKESK. The CDR3 DNA reads TGTGCCAGCAGCCCCATTGGTAGCGGGGGCTCACCCCTCCACTTT. Its translation is CASSPIGSGGSPLHF.

The sample holds a few counts of this clone. The V gene is TRBV19, the J gene TRBJ1-5; TRBD1 matches at 8 bases. The length of the CDR3 is 17 residues. The trim removed 5 bases at V and 7 bases at J, leaving 16 bases unmatched. CDR1 and CDR2 (germline): LNHDA, SQIVND (reference sequence). CDR3 residues: CASSESQGAIRGQPQHF. The DNA for the CDR3 is TGTGCCAGTAGTGAGAGTCAGGGGGCCATACGCGGGCAGCCCCAGCATTTT.

The V and J genes are TRBV6-1 and TRBJ2-3; 8 bases are shared with TRBD2. Germline loops: CDR1 MNHNS, CDR2 SASEGT. The CDR3 length is 13 residues. Losses at the gene ends were 2 bases for V and 12 bases for J; bases not matched to a gene: 7. The CDR3 DNA is TGTGCCAGCAGTGAACTAGCGGGCCCCGCACAGTATTTT. Protein sequence: CASSELAGPAQYF.

This clone turned up a few times. The chain employs TRBV7-6 and TRBJ2-2, with 9 positions matching TRBD2. The junction had 6 bases not matched to a gene; V was cut back by 4 bases and J by 0 bases. The CDR3 extends over 17 amino acids. Per germline, CDR1 SGHVS and CDR2 FNYEAQ. In DNA form, the CDR3 reads TGTGCCAGCAGCTCGATTTTAGCGGGGGCGAACACCGGGGAGCTGTTTTTT. Protein product: CASSSILAGANTGELFF.

V usage is TRBV13 and J usage is TRBJ1-2, with TRBD1 identical over 9 bases. Trimming cost V 5 bases and J 7 bases; bases outside gene matches: 5. Germline CDR1 reads PRHDT; CDR2 reads FYEKMQ (reference sequence). The CDR3 covers 13 residues. The CDR3 protein is CASSRQGVFGYTF. The CDR3 DNA reads as TGTGCCAGCAGCCGACAGGGGGTGTTTGGCTACACCTTC.

The chain is built from TRBV5-4 and TRBJ1-3; D gene unclear. The V end lost 3 bases, the J end lost 2 bases, and 15 bases lay between the germline ends. This CDR3 contains 16 residues. Germline lookup yields CDR1 SGHNT and CDR2 YYREEE (reference sequence). CDR3 bases: TGTGCCAGCAGCTCGCCGACTGCGCAGACTGGAAACACCATATATTTT. It encodes CASSSPTAQTGNTIYF.

As DNA, the CDR3 is TGTGCCAGCAGCTTAGAGGGGGGGAGGCTCGTAGAGACCCAGTACTTC. As protein: CASSLEGGRLVETQYF. The gene calls are TRBV7-6 and TRBJ2-5, with D perhaps matching TRBD2 (7 bases). V dropped 1 base and J dropped 4 bases, with 16 bases sitting between them. The CDR3 has 16 residues. Per the germline V gene, CDR1 is SGHVS and CDR2 is FNYEAQ.

The rearrangement joins TRBV6-1 to TRBJ1-4; 12 positions agree with TRBD1. With 4 bases clipped from V and 0 bases from J, the junction kept 3 bases outside the gene matches. This CDR3 spans 17 amino acids. Germline CDR1 and CDR2: MNHNS and SASEGT. In DNA, the CDR3 is TGTGCCAGCAGTGCGGGACAGGGGGCCTCAACTAATGAAAAACTGTTTTTT. The encoded protein is CASSAGQGASTNEKLFF.

The gene calls are TRBV6-5 and TRBJ1-6; possibly TRBD1 for D (5 bases). The CDR3 has 15 amino acids. V lost 2 bases to trimming and J lost 9 bases, with 14 bases between them. Germline assignment: CDR1 MNHEY and CDR2 SVGAGI. CDR3 coding DNA: TGTGCCAGCAGTTACGGGGGACTCCAGGGTTCACCCCTCCACTTT. Translated, it gives CASSYGGLQGSPLHF.

The chain carries TRBV5-1 and TRBJ1-2; 7 bases agree with TRBD1. This CDR3 is 14 amino acids long. Looked up from germline, CDR1 is SGHRS and CDR2 is YFSETQ. V lost 3 bases and J lost 3; bases outside the gene matches: 5. CDR3: CASSSDRADYGYTF. The CDR3 DNA sequence: TGCGCCAGCAGCTCTGACAGGGCGGACTATGGCTACACCTTC.

The V and J genes are TRBV3-1 (or the pseudogene TRBV3-2) and TRBJ1-5; the D gene is possibly TRBD1 (5 bases). Germline V gives CDR1 LGHDT, CDR2 YNNKEL (reference sequence). V lost 3 bases and J 4 bases, leaving 10 bases between the germline ends. CDR3 length: 14 residues. CDR3 region: CASSQAQGNQPQHF. CDR3 nucleotides: TGTGCCAGCAGCCAGGCTCAGGGAAATCAGCCCCAGCATTTT.

Written as DNA, the CDR3 is TGTGCCAGTAGTATAGGATTGTACAGCTATTTT. Protein product: CASSIGLYSYF. The chain carries TRBV19 and TRBJ2-3; D unclear. CDR1 and CDR2 from the germline V gene are LNHDA and SQIVND (reference sequence). V was trimmed by 1 base and J by 15 bases, leaving 11 bases between them. The CDR3 runs to 11 residues.

The chain joins TRBV19 to TRBJ2-3; perhaps TRBD1 as D (6 bases). The germline gives CDR1 LNHDA, CDR2 SQIVND (reference sequence). The CDR3 extends over 16 amino acids. V was pared by 7 bases and J by 0 bases, with 17 bases between. The DNA for the CDR3 is TGTGCCAGTAATACCGCCGGGACAAGTAGCACAGATACGCAGTATTTT. This encodes CASNTAGTSSTDTQYF.

In regard to this clone: In the same sample, other DNA sequences code for this CDR3. The V gene is TRBV19, the J gene TRBJ1-1; D is unresolved. This CDR3 comprises 15 residues. V lost 1 base to trimming and J lost 4 bases, with 13 bases between them. Germline V lookup: CDR1 LNHDA, CDR2 SQIVND (reference sequence). CDR3 sequence (DNA): TGTGCCAGTAGTATAGGTAGGGTGGGGAGCACTGAAGCTTTCTTT. It translates to CASSIGRVGSTEAFF.

In DNA form, the CDR3 reads TGTGCCAGCTCCCTATCGCGGGAGGTCCCCTACAATGAGCAGTTCTTC. This sequence encodes CASSLSREVPYNEQFF. The rearrangement joins TRBV18 to TRBJ2-1, with TRBD2 matching 8 bases. There are 16 residues in the CDR3. Trimming cost V 6 bases and J 2 bases; bases outside gene matches: 9. Looked up from germline, CDR1 is KGHSH and CDR2 is LQKENI.